This TCR beta chain was sequenced in a study of blood T cell repertoires in COVID-19 (TCRdb year 2020). Regarding the research as a whole: Samples from collaborators originated in the United States, Italy and Spain and spanned both the acute and convalescent phases of COVID-19. The sample metadata nearly always contained a de-identified subject ID, COVID-19 status, age in years and sex. Where HLA class I and class II types were available, the types were taken from metadata supplied by the sample provider, not from assay-based typing. The repertoires were released in a freely available public database intended as a resource for research on the immune response to SARS-CoV-2. Subjects who had been exposed to COVID-19, were actively infected with it, or had recovered from it provided the deeply sampled blood TCRbeta repertoires that made up the dataset. The samples were drawn from the first 160 participants of the ongoing ImmuneRACE study and from some 1,300 subjects provided by 6 global collaborators. The material from the prospective study consisted of cDNA or gDNA derived from T cells, B-cell-depleted T cells, or PBMCs. What the work shows at the level of the full study, not this receptor alone: Clinical and demographic metadata were provided uncurated, with the amount varying by source and participant.

Worth noting for this clone: It has no known antigen specificity. Qualities for individual bases were not recorded, and no much larger clone is one base off.

In the prospective study, participants were roughly 18 to 89 years old, resided in about two dozen geographic areas of the United States, and were enrolled through a virtual design. Cohort assignment in the prospective study relied on participant-reported clinical history from a screening survey and a study questionnaire. In the prospective study, mobile phlebotomists collected whole blood, serum and a nasopharyngeal or oropharyngeal swab from each participant. Prospective study participants could optionally give additional blood draws and questionnaires over an approximately two-month period. Prospective study blood samples were shipped either frozen or at room temperature before DNA extraction. TCRbeta CDR3 regions were amplified from genomic DNA using the immunoSEQ Assay, a bias-controlled multiplex PCR. Concerning the study's data processing: The number of nucleated cells in each sample was estimated from the amplification of reference gene primers within the assay. To quantify the absolute abundance of each unique TCRbeta CDR3 rearrangement, sequence reads were collapsed and filtered. For each sample, productive Simpson clonality was calculated as the square root of Simpson's diversity index across productive rearrangements. Imported from immuneACCESS, the table was reduced by TCRdb to in-frame sequences with V and J called. These copies leave out some clones; in studies compared against another copy, an unresolved V gene accounts for under half, and the cause of the remainder is not known. The V and J calls and clone size come from that table; D and trimming were worked out from the DNA. The table for this sample lists around 320,000 clones; around 89% of them were counted only once. Of the sample, around 4.3% falls within the top ten clones.

The TCR originated in a woman aged 18-29 years with acute COVID-19. Sequencing input: PBMCs or T cells enriched from blood (not recorded which).

Here the CDR3 is given as CASSPGLGEQFF. The DNA sequence is given as TGTGCCAGCAGTCCCGGACTGGGTGAGCAGTTCTTC. The V and J segments used are TRBV28 and TRBJ2-1, and TRBD2 may be the D gene, going by 5 matching bases. The germline V gene yields MDHEN for CDR1 and SYDVKM for CDR2. At the junction V is shortened by 5 bases and J by 9 bases, with 11 bases in between. There are 12 amino acids in the CDR3, from cysteine to phenylalanine inclusive. CDR3 DNA only is kept here, 36 bases in frame from base 1.